This is a list of T cell receptor beta chains from one sample in a study of T-cell memory formation after mild COVID-19. One entry per CDR3 protein, called by TCRdb with MiXCR from the 5' RACE reads. The sample holds roughly 340,000 distinct CDR3 sequences, roughly 15% seen once. The sequenced material came from PBMCs or a T cell subset sorted from them (not recorded which). These receptors came from a man aged 18 to 30 who had mild COVID-19 (a few samples of this study predate the infection). Cell type and time point are not known. Both conserved end residues are trimmed from each CDR3. The D gene is left open where the match is weak.

j_call v_call d_call cdr3_aa
TRBJ1-1 TRBV4-1 - ASSPGGYSNTEAF
TRBJ2-7 TRBV6-5 - ASSYSSDGSYEQY
TRBJ1-5 TRBV7-8 - ASSFSDGQPQH
TRBJ1-2 TRBV19 - ASNIGGVWSYT
TRBJ2-3 TRBV20-1 TRBD1 SAIQGVDTQY
TRBJ1-2 TRBV6-2/TRBV6-3 - ASSRGPMYGYT
TRBJ1-2 TRBV5-1 TRBD1 ASSSLGLTGSNGYT
TRBJ2-2 TRBV7-9 TRBD2 ASSPITGLAGGELF
TRBJ2-5 TRBV5-1 - ASSFDQTTNQETQY
TRBJ1-2 TRBV28 - ASSLLRAGKGYT
TRBJ1-2 TRBV20-1 - SAGANYGYT
TRBJ2-3 TRBV6-6 TRBD1 ASSYRLRDSQDTQY
TRBJ1-1 TRBV7-2 - ASSPIRPEAF
TRBJ2-5 TRBV27 TRBD1 ASSPGQGNQETQY
TRBJ1-2 TRBV7-9 - ASSLGGDYGYT
TRBJ1-5 TRBV20-1 - SARDPPNQPQH
TRBJ1-4 TRBV6-5 - ASLGEDEKLF
TRBJ2-3 TRBV5-1 - ASSLNGQGDTQY
TRBJ1-2 TRBV5-1 TRBD1 ASMGQDYGYT
TRBJ1-2 TRBV5-1 - ASSFGFGYGYT
TRBJ2-1 TRBV21-1 - ASSALPRGSRSSYNEQF
TRBJ2-1 TRBV20-1 TRBD2 SARRGLASNEQF
TRBJ2-7 TRBV11-2 TRBD2 ASSFSLVGGLGSYEQY
TRBJ1-6 TRBV7-2 TRBD1 ASSSRDRGASSPLH
TRBJ2-7 TRBV11-2 TRBD1 ASSLERTGIYEQY
TRBJ2-5 TRBV7-2 - ASTQGVVETQY
TRBJ2-2 TRBV4-1 - ASSQEGGLAGELF
TRBJ2-2 TRBV27 - ASSPTYNTGELF
TRBJ2-1 TRBV14 - ASSQVWGSSYNEQF
TRBJ1-2 TRBV7-9 - ASSLAGEAFYGYT
TRBJ2-3 TRBV5-1 - ASSLDYDTDTQY
TRBJ1-5 TRBV6-5 - ASSYSFGQPQH
TRBJ2-1 TRBV4-3 TRBD2 ASSQVMSGDNEQF
TRBJ2-5 TRBV5-1 TRBD1 ASSTDRGGETQY
TRBJ2-5 TRBV7-9 TRBD2 ASSLDPSGEQETQY
TRBJ1-2 TRBV6-5 - ASKDLTVYGYT
TRBJ1-6 TRBV5-1 TRBD1 ASSSGTEGNSPLH
TRBJ1-2 TRBV12-3/TRBV12-4 - ASSFSGRDGYT
TRBJ1-2 TRBV5-5 - ASSLAIGELDYGYT
TRBJ2-1 TRBV18 TRBD2 ASSPPGAGGNEQF
TRBJ2-5 TRBV7-9 - ASSFLLGRQETQY